One sample yielded the 27 T cell receptor beta chains listed below, sequenced in a study of shared clonotypes between healthy human individuals. Only in-frame clones appear in the TCRdb table, and some are missing; sequencing was by immunoSEQ multiplex PCR. The sample holds about 1.5 million clones, 95% to 99% seen once. The source material was naive CD4+ T cells sorted from blood. The subset was: CD45RA+ positively selected. The receptors derive from a man aged 25 to 40 in good health.

The CDR3, as DNA: TGTGCCAGCAGTTTAAGTCTAGTATGGACCGGGGAGCTGTTTTTT. Its translation: CASSLSLVWTGELFF. The rearrangement links TRBV28 to TRBJ2-2; D call uncertain. The V gene lost 2 bases and the J gene lost 5 bases, with 12 bases spanning the gap. Germline CDR1 and CDR2: MDHEN and SYDVKM. There are 15 residues in the CDR3.

V gene TRBV6-5 combines with J gene TRBJ2-7, with 10 nucleotides matching TRBD2. In germline, CDR1 is MNHEY, CDR2 SVGAGI. The V and J ends lost 1 base and 3 bases, in that order; junction bases with no gene match: 3. CDR3 length: 15 residues. CDR3 nucleotide sequence: TGTGCCAGCAGTTACTTGGCTAGCGGGAGCTACGAGCAGTACTTC. Translating gives CASSYLASGSYEQYF.

The V and J genes are TRBV7-8 and TRBJ2-1; no clear D. The CDR3 is 15 amino acids. Germline values: CDR1 SGHVS, CDR2 FQNEAQ. Between the trimmed V and J ends, which lost 5 bases and 0 bases, there was a span of 11 bases. In nucleotides, the CDR3 is TGTGCCAGCAGCCCAAGGGTAAGCTCCTACAATGAGCAGTTCTTC. This gives the protein CASSPRVSSYNEQFF.

The chain carries TRBV4-3 and TRBJ2-1; D perhaps matches TRBD1 (8 bases). V was cut by 1 base and J by 4 bases, with 26 bases left in between. The CDR3 has 20 residues. From germline, CDR1 is LGHNA and CDR2 YSLEER. CDR3 nucleotides: TGCGCCAGCAGCCAAGGGACCCTTGGACAGGGAGCGGGAACGTACAATGAGCAGTTCTTC. Translating it yields CASSQGTLGQGAGTYNEQFF.

This sequence joins TRBV11-3 and TRBJ2-7; 8 bases match TRBD2. Germline lookup yields CDR1 SGHNT and CDR2 YENEEA. The CDR3 extends over 15 amino acids. Trimming at V came to 5 bases and at J to 1 base, leaving 7 bases not matched to a gene. CDR3 sequence reads: CASSPGSGRSYEQYF. The DNA of the CDR3 is TGTGCCAGCAGCCCGGGAAGCGGGAGATCCTACGAGCAGTACTTC.

This chain connects TRBV13 to TRBJ2-7, with 8 positions matching TRBD2. CDR3 length equals 15 residues. The germline CDR1 and CDR2 sequences are PRHDT and FYEKMQ (reference sequence). V gave up 2 bases and J gave up 5 bases; unmatched junction bases: 8. This CDR3 is CASSLRSGSMDEQYF. The CDR3 DNA reads as TGTGCCAGCAGCTTACGGAGCGGGAGTATGGACGAGCAGTACTTC.

The V gene is TRBV7-2, the J gene TRBJ1-2; D may be TRBD1 (6 bases). Per the germline V gene, CDR1 is SGHTA and CDR2 is FQGNSA. Trimming removed 5 bases at V and 0 bases at J, with 13 bases between. The CDR3 spans 15 residues. As DNA, the CDR3 is TGTGCCAGCAGCCCCGGAGGGGGGCCTAACTATGGCTACACCTTC. The encoded protein is CASSPGGGPNYGYTF. Looking up the rest from reference TRBV7-2 and TRBJ1-2 gives the full variable domain: GAGVSQSPSNKVTEKGKDVELRCDPISGHTALYWYRQSLGQGLEFLIYFQGNSAPDKSGLPSDRFSAERTGGSVSTLTIQRTQQEDSAVYLCASSPGGGPNYGYTFGSGTRLTVV.

This chain uses TRBV7-6 with TRBJ1-1, with 7 bases matching TRBD1. Germline V gene sequence: CDR1 SGHVS, CDR2 FNYEAQ. CDR3 length equals 14 residues. V lost 6 bases to trimming and J lost 6 bases; unmatched junction nucleotides: 10. The CDR3 is CASSRYRGGAEAFF. The CDR3 region has the DNA TGTGCCAGCAGTCGATACAGGGGAGGCGCTGAAGCTTTCTTT.

The V gene is TRBV6-1, the J gene TRBJ1-5; the D is unclear. Germline values: CDR1 MNHNS, CDR2 SASEGT. This CDR3 contains 15 residues. The V and J ends lost 3 bases and 6 bases respectively, with 15 bases between them. In nucleotides, the CDR3 is TGTGCCAGCAGTGAGACGGTTCTGGGGAGTCAGCCCCAGCATTTT. Translated: CASSETVLGSQPQHF.

The rearrangement uses TRBV18 and TRBJ1-1; D is uncertain. Per the germline V gene, CDR1 is KGHSH and CDR2 is LQKENI. The CDR3 contains 15 residues. The V gene lost 3 bases and the J gene lost 1 base, with 12 bases spanning the gap. CDR3 sequence: CASSPGSAGNTEAFF. CDR3 in DNA: TGTGCCAGCTCACCGGGTTCTGCAGGGAACACTGAAGCTTTCTTT.

CDR3 DNA sequence: TGTGCCAGTAGTATTGTCGGATTTTCGGAGACCCAGTACTTC. Its protein product is CASSIVGFSETQYF. This chain joins TRBV19 and TRBJ2-5; unclear D gene. The CDR3 sequence is 14 residues long. Germline CDR1 LNHDA, CDR2 SQIVND (reference sequence). V was pared by 3 bases and J by 5 bases, with 13 bases between.

Concerning this clone itself: The sample holds other DNA sequences that translate to the same CDR3. J is TRBJ2-7 and V is TRBV10-3; 13 bases fit TRBD2. V dropped 4 bases and J dropped 3; count of bases not matched to a gene: 0. In germline, CDR1 is ENHRY, CDR2 SYGVKD. This CDR3 has 14 amino acids. The CDR3, as DNA: TGTGCCATCAGTGGACTAGCGGGGGGCTACGAGCAGTACTTC. It translates to CAISGLAGGYEQYF.

The genes are TRBV6-6 and TRBJ2-3; D is ambiguous. Trimming shortened V by 8 bases and J by 2 bases, and 5 bases separated the two germline ends. CDR3 length equals 11 residues. Germline CDR1 reads MNHNY; CDR2 reads SVGAGI (reference sequence). Here the CDR3 reads CASGYTDTQYF. CDR3 sequence (DNA): TGTGCCAGCGGATACACAGATACGCAGTATTTT.

The chain employs TRBV11-2 and TRBJ2-7, with D possibly matching TRBD1 (5 bases). CDR3 size: 13 residues. Germline V CDR1 and CDR2: SGHAT, FQNNGV. V shed 9 bases and J shed 5 bases, with 17 bases lying between them. CDR3 DNA: TGTGCCAGTGCGCCCAGGGTCGGCAACGAGCAGTACTTC. As protein: CASAPRVGNEQYF.

This chain joins TRBV27 and TRBJ1-5, with TRBD1 as a possible D gene (6 bases). Germline CDR1 and CDR2: MNHEY and SMNVEV (reference sequence). The CDR3 totals 17 residues. Trimming shortened V by 2 bases and J by 4 bases, and 18 bases separated the two germline ends. CDR3 residues: CASSLLPGQNRNQPQHF. Written as DNA, the CDR3 is TGTGCCAGCAGTTTACTCCCCGGACAGAATCGAAATCAGCCCCAGCATTTT.

This rearrangement joins TRBV7-2 to TRBJ1-2; TRBD1 agrees at 12 bases. The CDR3 totals 17 residues. V shed 0 bases, J shed 3 bases, and the junction held 5 bases outside the gene matches. The V gene's germline CDR1 is SGHTA and CDR2 FQGNSA. This CDR3 reads CASSLAGQGARDYGYTF. The CDR3 bases are TGTGCCAGCAGCTTAGCGGGACAGGGGGCGCGAGACTATGGCTACACCTTC.

The CDR3 nucleotides read TGCAGCGGGAGATGGGGAGAAGGCTACACCTTC. Amino acids: CSGRWGEGYTF. V and J are TRBV29-1 and TRBJ1-2; D is uncertain. CDR3 length: 11 amino acids. Germline-derived CDR1 and CDR2 are SQVTM and ANQGSEA. Trimming cost V 7 bases and J 8 bases, with 14 bases left between them.

V usage is TRBV2 and J usage is TRBJ2-1, with 9 bases that match TRBD1. CDR3 length: 13 amino acids. Germline V CDR1 and CDR2: SNHLY, FYNNEI. J was trimmed by 9 bases and V by 7 bases; bases with no gene match: 7. The CDR3: CASKTGGVGEQFF. The DNA of the CDR3 is TGTGCCAGCAAGACAGGGGGGGTAGGTGAGCAGTTCTTC.

The chain recombines TRBV10-2 with TRBJ2-7; D is ambiguous. Trimming pared 3 bases from V and 7 bases from J, leaving 19 bases between. In germline, CDR1 is WSHSY, CDR2 SAAADI. CDR3 length: 15 amino acids. This CDR3 is CASSDFVLDPREQYF. As DNA, the CDR3 is TGCGCCAGCAGTGACTTCGTTTTAGATCCTCGGGAGCAGTACTTC.

The gene calls are TRBV9 and TRBJ2-1; possibly TRBD2 for D (5 bases). From germline, CDR1 is SGDLS and CDR2 YYNGEE. V dropped 3 bases and J dropped 1 base, with 14 bases sitting between them. This CDR3 has 16 amino acids. The CDR3, as DNA: TGTGCCAGCAGCGCCACTAGTTTAAGGTCCTACAATGAGCAGTTCTTC. Encoded protein: CASSATSLRSYNEQFF.

With respect to this clone: The same CDR3 arises from other DNA sequences in this sample as well. The chain is built from TRBV7-9 and TRBJ2-3; D is unresolved. Germline CDR1 is SEHNR and CDR2 is FQNEAQ (reference sequence). Trimming removed 3 bases at V and 4 bases at J, with 5 bases between. The length of the CDR3 is 12 residues. The CDR3 spells CASSFRPDTQYF. As DNA, the CDR3 is TGTGCCAGCAGCTTCCGACCAGATACGCAGTATTTT. Looking up the rest from reference TRBV7-9 and TRBJ2-3 gives the full variable domain: DTGVSQNPRHKITKRGQNVTFRCDPISEHNRLYWYRQTLGQGPEFLTYFQNEAQLEKSRLLSDRFSAERPKGSFSTLEIQRTEQGDSAMYLCASSFRPDTQYFGPGTRLTVL.

This sequence joins TRBV18 and TRBJ1-3; perhaps TRBD1 as D (5 bases). Germline V gene data show CDR1 as KGHSH and CDR2 as LQKENI. Trimming removed 5 bases from V and 1 base from J, with 15 bases in between. This CDR3 comprises 16 residues. DNA for the CDR3: TGTGCCAGCTCAACTGTTTGGACATTATCTGGAAACACCATATATTTT. Its protein is CASSTVWTLSGNTIYF.

Here the CDR3 reads CASNRQGSSGNTIYF. The CDR3 DNA reads as TGTGCCAGCAACCGACAGGGAAGCTCTGGAAACACCATATATTTT. The chain joins TRBV28 to TRBJ1-3, with TRBD1 identical over 7 bases. This CDR3 has 15 amino acids. Germline V CDR1 and CDR2: MDHEN, SYDVKM. The trim removed 7 bases at V and 0 bases at J, leaving 6 bases unmatched.

This clone was counted once. This chain connects TRBV5-4 to TRBJ2-7; 10 positions agree with TRBD2. Germline assignment: CDR1 SGHNT and CDR2 YYREEE (reference sequence). The V and J ends lost 4 bases and 0 bases, in that order; junction bases with no gene match: 13. The length of the CDR3 is 18 residues. CDR3 residues: CASSPYFLAGVPSYEQYF. The CDR3 nucleotides read TGTGCCAGCAGCCCTTACTTTCTAGCGGGGGTGCCCTCCTACGAGCAGTACTTC.

This rearrangement joins TRBV10-3 to TRBJ2-3; D is tentatively TRBD1 or TRBD2 (6 bases each). V was clipped by 10 bases and J by 2 bases, with 7 bases between them. This CDR3 region has 11 residues. Per the germline V gene, CDR1 is ENHRY and CDR2 is SYGVKD. CDR3 region: CATGATDTQYF. CDR3 coding DNA: TGTGCCACGGGGGCCACAGATACGCAGTATTTT.

This sequence joins TRBV29-1 and TRBJ2-1; TRBD1 matches at 7 bases. J gave up 0 bases and V 6 bases, and 5 bases lay outside the gene matches. The germline V gene encodes CDR1 SQVTM and CDR2 ANQGSEA. The CDR3 runs 14 residues. The CDR3 sequence: CSVRTGGSYNEQFF. The CDR3 DNA reads as TGCAGCGTGCGGACAGGCGGCTCCTACAATGAGCAGTTCTTC.

The table lists this clone with a count of one. V is TRBV29-1 and J is TRBJ2-1, with a possible D match to TRBD1 (6 bases). The CDR3 length is 15 residues. V was pared by 6 bases and J by 0 bases, with 15 bases between. Germline CDR1 is SQVTM and CDR2 is ANQGSEA. The CDR3 DNA sequence: TGCAGCGTACGCAGGACAGTGAGCTCCTACAATGAGCAGTTCTTC. It specifies CSVRRTVSSYNEQFF.